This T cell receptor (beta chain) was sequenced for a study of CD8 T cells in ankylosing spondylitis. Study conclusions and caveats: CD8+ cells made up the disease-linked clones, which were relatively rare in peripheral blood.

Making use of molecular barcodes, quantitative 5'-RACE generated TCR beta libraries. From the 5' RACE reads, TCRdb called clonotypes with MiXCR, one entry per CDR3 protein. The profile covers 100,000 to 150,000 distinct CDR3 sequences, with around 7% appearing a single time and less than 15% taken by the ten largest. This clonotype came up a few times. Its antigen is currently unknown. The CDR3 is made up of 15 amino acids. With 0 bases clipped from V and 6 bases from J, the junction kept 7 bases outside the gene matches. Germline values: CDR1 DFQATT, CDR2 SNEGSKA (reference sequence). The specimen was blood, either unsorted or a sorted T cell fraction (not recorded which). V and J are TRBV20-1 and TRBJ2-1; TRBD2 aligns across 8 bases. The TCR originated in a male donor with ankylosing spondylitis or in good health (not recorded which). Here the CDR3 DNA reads TGCAGTGCTAGAGAGGAGACTAGCGTGCGCAATGAGCAGTTCTTC. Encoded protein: CSAREETSVRNEQFF.